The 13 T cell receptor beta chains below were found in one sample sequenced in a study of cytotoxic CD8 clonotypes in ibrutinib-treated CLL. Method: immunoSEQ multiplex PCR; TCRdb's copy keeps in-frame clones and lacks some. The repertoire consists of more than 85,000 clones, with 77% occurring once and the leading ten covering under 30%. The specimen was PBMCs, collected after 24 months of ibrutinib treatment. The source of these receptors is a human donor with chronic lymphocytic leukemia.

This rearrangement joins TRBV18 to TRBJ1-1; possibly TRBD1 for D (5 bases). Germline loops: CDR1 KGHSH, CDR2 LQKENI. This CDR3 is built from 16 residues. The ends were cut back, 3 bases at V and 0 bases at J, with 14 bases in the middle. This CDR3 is CASSPLGVGLNTEAFF. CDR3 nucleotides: TGTGCCAGCTCACCGTTGGGGGTGGGGCTGAACACTGAAGCTTTCTTT.

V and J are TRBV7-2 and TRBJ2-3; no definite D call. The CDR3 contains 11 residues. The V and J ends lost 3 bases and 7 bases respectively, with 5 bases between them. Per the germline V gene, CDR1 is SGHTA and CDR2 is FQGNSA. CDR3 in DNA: TGTGCCAGCAGCTTGGGGTATACGCAGTATTTT. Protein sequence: CASSLGYTQYF. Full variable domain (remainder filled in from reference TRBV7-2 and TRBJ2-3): GAGVSQSPSNKVTEKGKDVELRCDPISGHTALYWYRQSLGQGLEFLIYFQGNSAPDKSGLPSDRFSAERTGGSVSTLTIQRTQQEDSAVYLCASSLGYTQYFGPGTRLTVL.

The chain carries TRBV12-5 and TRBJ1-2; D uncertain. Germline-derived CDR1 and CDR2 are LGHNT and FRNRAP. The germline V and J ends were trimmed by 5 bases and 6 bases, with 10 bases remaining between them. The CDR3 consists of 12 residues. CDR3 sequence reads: CASGPDVNGYTF. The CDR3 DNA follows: TGTGCTAGTGGTCCGGACGTCAATGGCTACACCTTC.

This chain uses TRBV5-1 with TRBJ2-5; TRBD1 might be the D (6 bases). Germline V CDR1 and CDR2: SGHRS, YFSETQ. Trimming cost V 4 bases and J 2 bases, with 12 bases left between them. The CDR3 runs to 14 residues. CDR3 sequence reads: CASSEGTSQETQYF. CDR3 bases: TGCGCCAGCAGCGAAGGGACAAGTCAAGAGACCCAGTACTTC.

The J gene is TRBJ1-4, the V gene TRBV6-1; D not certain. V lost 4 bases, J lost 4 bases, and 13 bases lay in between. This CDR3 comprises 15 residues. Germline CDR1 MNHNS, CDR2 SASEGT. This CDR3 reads CASSAGRTINEKLFF. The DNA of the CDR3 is TGTGCCAGCAGTGCCGGACGGACGATTAATGAAAAACTGTTTTTT.

DNA for the CDR3: TGTGCCAGCAGCTTAGCGGGAGGGCTTTACGAGCAGTACTTC. Protein product: CASSLAGGLYEQYF. J is TRBJ2-7 and V is TRBV7-2, with 7 bases that match TRBD2. This CDR3 is built from 14 residues. V shed 0 bases, J shed 4 bases, and the junction held 3 bases outside the gene matches. Germline values: CDR1 SGHTA, CDR2 FQGNSA.

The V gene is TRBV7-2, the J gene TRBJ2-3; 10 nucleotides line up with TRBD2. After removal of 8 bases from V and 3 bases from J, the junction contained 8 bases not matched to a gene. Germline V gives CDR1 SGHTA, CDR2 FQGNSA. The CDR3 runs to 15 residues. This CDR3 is CASATSGGDTDTQYF. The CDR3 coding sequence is TGTGCCAGCGCAACGAGCGGGGGGGATACAGATACGCAGTATTTT.

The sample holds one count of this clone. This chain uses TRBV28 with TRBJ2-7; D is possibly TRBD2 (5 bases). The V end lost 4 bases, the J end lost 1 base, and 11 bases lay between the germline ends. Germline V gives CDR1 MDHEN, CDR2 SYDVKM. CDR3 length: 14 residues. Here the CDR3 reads CASSSPPGSYEQYF. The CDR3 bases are TGTGCCAGCAGTTCCCCTCCGGGATCCTACGAGCAGTACTTC.

CDR3 bases: TGTGCCATCAGTCGACTAGCGGGGGGGACGGATACGCAGTATTTT. It specifies CAISRLAGGTDTQYF. The chain employs TRBV10-3 and TRBJ2-3; 14 bases agree with TRBD2. There are 15 residues in the CDR3. Germline CDR1 ENHRY, CDR2 SYGVKD. The V segment lost 5 bases and the J segment 6 bases; nucleotides outside the gene matches: 4.

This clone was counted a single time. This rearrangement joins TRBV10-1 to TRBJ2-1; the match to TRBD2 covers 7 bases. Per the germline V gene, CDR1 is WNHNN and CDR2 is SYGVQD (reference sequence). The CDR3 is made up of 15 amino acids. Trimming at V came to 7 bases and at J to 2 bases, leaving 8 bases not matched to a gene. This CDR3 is CASTPGLPPYNEQFF. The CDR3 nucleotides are TGCGCCAGCACCCCGGGACTACCGCCCTACAATGAGCAGTTCTTC.

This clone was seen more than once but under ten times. As DNA, the CDR3 is TGTGCCAGCAGTTTGTATGGGGGACAGGGGGGAACTGAGACCCAGTACTTC. This codes for CASSLYGGQGGTETQYF. The rearrangement joins TRBV28 to TRBJ2-5; TRBD1 matches at 11 bases. The V gene end was trimmed by 3 bases and the J gene end by 5 bases; junction bases not matched to a gene: 11. This CDR3 is 17 amino acids long. Germline V gene data show CDR1 as MDHEN and CDR2 as SYDVKM. The entire variable domain, with the rest obtained from reference TRBV28 and TRBJ2-5, is as follows: DVKVTQSSRYLVKRTGEKVFLECVQDMDHENMFWYRQDPGLGLRLIYFSYDVKMKEKGDIPEGYSVSREKKERFSLILESASTNQTSMYLCASSLYGGQGGTETQYFGPGTRLLVL.

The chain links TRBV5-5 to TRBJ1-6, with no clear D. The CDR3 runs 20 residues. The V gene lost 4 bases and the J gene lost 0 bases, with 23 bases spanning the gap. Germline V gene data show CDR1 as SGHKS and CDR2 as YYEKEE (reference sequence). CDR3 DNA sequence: TGTGCCAGCAGCCCCCTGGAAGGAGGAGGATCGAGCTCCTATAATTCACCCCTCCACTTT. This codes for CASSPLEGGGSSSYNSPLHF.

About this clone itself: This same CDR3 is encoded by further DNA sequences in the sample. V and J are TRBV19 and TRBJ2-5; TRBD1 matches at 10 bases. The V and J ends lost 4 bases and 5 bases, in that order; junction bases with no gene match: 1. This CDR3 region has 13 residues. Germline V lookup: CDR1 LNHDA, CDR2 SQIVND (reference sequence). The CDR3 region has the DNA TGTGCCAGTAGTACGGGACAGGGGGAGACCCAGTACTTC. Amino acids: CASSTGQGETQYF.